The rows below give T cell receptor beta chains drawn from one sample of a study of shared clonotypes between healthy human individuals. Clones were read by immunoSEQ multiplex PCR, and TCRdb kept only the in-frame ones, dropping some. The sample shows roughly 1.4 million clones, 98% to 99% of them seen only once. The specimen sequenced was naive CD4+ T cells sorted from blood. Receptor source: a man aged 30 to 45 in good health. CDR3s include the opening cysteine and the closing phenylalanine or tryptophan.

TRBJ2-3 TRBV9 CASSVATGVLTDTQYF
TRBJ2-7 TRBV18 CASRLGQGSEQYF
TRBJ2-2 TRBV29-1 CSVADRGNTGELFF
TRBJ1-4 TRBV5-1 CASSLTVSEKLFF
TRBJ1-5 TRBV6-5 CASRGQINQPQHF
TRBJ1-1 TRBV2 CASSEVSEAFF
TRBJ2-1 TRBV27 CASSLGQTYNEQFF
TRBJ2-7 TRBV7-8 CASSSQTGTTYEQYF
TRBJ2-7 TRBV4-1 CASSLRDRVSEQYF
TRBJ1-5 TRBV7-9 CASSFAGGAQPQHF
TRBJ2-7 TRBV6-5 CASNQGYASYEQYF
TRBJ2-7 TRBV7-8 CASSPGGRGYEQYF
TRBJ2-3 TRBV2 CASWPGSTDTQYF
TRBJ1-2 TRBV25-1 CASSVWDKDYGYTF
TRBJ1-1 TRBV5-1 CASSEGPVNTEAFF
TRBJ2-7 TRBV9 CASSVEVGSSYEQYF
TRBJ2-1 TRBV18 CASSEHGGPYNEQFF
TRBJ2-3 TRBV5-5 CASSVTGDPRRHPPQYF
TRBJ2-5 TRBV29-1 CSVVASGYQETQYF
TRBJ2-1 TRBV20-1 CSARGSEQFF
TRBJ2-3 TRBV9 CASSRSAGPDTQYF
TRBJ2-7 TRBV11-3 CASSVGSSSYEQYF
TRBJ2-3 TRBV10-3 CANRQGQTDTQYF
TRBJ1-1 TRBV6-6 CALRKGTEAFF
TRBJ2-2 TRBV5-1 CASSLEVRDNTGELFF
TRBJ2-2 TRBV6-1 CASSETTGIFTGELFF
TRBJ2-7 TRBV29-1 CSVWTAYGEYEQYF
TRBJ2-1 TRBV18 CASSPKTGGVNEQFF
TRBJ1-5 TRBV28 CASSFSLGSNQPQHF
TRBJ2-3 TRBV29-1 CSVDYRGEDTQYF
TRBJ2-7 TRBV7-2 CASSLWLGSGASYEQYF
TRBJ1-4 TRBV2 CASSEFGQGNLSTNEKLFF
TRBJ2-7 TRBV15 CATSRGDRTSGRAWYEQYF
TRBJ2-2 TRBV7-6 CASSLVAWGNTGELFF
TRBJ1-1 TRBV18 CASSPPAQGITEAFF
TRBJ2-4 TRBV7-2 CASSLIGTAGQNIQYF
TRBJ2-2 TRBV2 CAFTSPKLAGDTGELFF
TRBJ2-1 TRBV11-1 CASSNPRAGAWEQFF
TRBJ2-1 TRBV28 CASSLFHEQFF
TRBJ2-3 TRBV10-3 CAISETDTQYF
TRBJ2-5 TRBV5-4 CASSLEASGIRETQYF
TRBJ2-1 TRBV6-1 CASTDGHNEQFF
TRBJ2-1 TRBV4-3 CASSQDGRSRTYNEQFF
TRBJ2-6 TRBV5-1 CASSSARTGGSSGANVLTF
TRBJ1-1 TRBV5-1 CASSLVQGSNTEAFF
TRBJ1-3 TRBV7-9 CASSLAGNTIYF
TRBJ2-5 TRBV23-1 CATPLRVETQYF
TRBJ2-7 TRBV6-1 CASSESTYYEQYF
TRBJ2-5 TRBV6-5 CASSYSELKETQYF